A single sample is the source of the 10 T cell receptor beta chains below, sequenced in a study of post-analysis software for immune sequencing data (dated by TCRdb to about 2015). Paper-wide results and their limitations: Four to six TRBV segments, including TRBV5-6, TRBV5-1 and TRBV20-1, were significantly more frequent in patients than controls.

No cognate antigen is known for these TCRs. Library generation was performed with PCR. Sequenced on an Illumina HiSeq 2500. Unique molecular identifiers were incorporated into TCR beta cDNA libraries to reduce PCR and sequencing biases. The raw public data were reprocessed by TCRdb itself: fastp quality trimming at Q25, MiXCR clonotype calling, in-frame beta chains only. Rows merge per CDR3 protein into single entries with the most common DNA and genes. The table for this sample lists approximately 730,000 distinct CDR3 sequences; roughly 46% of them were counted only once. Clones ranked in the top ten supply 4.9% of the sample. What was sequenced was blood. Every receptor here comes from a girl aged 5 to 17 with multiple sclerosis.

This clonotype has only a few counts. The rearrangement uses TRBV14 and TRBJ1-1, with D tentatively TRBD1 (5 bases). Trimming pared 5 bases from V and 5 bases from J, leaving 12 bases between. The CDR3 spans 13 residues. In germline, CDR1 is SGHDN, CDR2 FVKESK. CDR3 in amino acids: CASSAIWGTEAFF. The CDR3 bases are TGTGCCAGCAGCGCAATCTGGGGGACTGAAGCTTTCTTT.

This chain's CDR3 is CASSLVAGLCNEQFF. DNA for the CDR3: TGTGCCAGCAGCTTAGTGGCGGGACTCTGCAATGAGCAGTTCTTC. This chain connects TRBV7-2 to TRBJ2-1; D perhaps matches TRBD2 (6 bases). This CDR3 comprises 15 residues. Looked up from germline, CDR1 is SGHTA and CDR2 is FQGNSA. Trimming shortened V by 1 base and J by 6 bases, and 13 bases separated the two germline ends.

This chain uses TRBV14 with TRBJ2-7; D unresolved. Germline V gives CDR1 SGHDN, CDR2 FVKESK. V gave up 5 bases and J gave up 7 bases, with 21 bases separating them. The CDR3 covers 15 residues. In nucleotides, the CDR3 is TGTGCCAGCAGCTATTCGGGCCTCGCCTACAATGAGCAGTACTTC. Residues: CASSYSGLAYNEQYF.

The V and J genes are TRBV12-3 or TRBV12-4 and TRBJ1-5; D call uncertain. The CDR3 spans 14 residues. V lost 7 bases and J lost 5, with 15 bases in between. CDR3 in amino acids: CASNPGQHDQPQHF. DNA of the CDR3: TGTGCCAGCAATCCCGGGCAACACGATCAGCCCCAGCATTTT.

The chain uses TRBV9 and TRBJ2-4; TRBD2 might be the D (6 bases). The DNA end favors TRBJ2-5, so the J call may be wrong. This CDR3 is 14 amino acids long. Germline CDR1 and CDR2: SGDLS and YYNGEE. The CDR3, as DNA: TGTGCCAGCAGCGTAGCTACCGGGAGCGGGACCCAGTACTTC. This translates into CASSVATGSGTQYF.

This clonotype showed up just a few times. This chain links TRBV12-3 or TRBV12-4 with TRBJ2-1; D not certain. The CDR3 length is 13 residues. V was clipped by 4 bases and J by 12 bases, with 16 bases between them. Here the CDR3 reads CASSSIRTGTQFF. In nucleotides, the CDR3 is TGTGCCAGCAGTTCGATTCGTACCGGAACGCAGTTCTTC.

V gene TRBV6-5 combines with J gene TRBJ1-2, with 7 bases identical to TRBD1. With 3 bases clipped from V and 7 bases from J, the junction kept 8 bases outside the gene matches. Per germline, CDR1 MNHEY and CDR2 SVGAGI. This CDR3 has 14 residues. In DNA, the CDR3 is TGTGCCAGCAGTTATGGCCAGGGGGAGCGTGGCTACACCTTC. Translated: CASSYGQGERGYTF.

The chain combines TRBV29-1 with TRBJ2-2; D remains unclear. The V gene's germline CDR1 is SQVTM and CDR2 ANQGSEA. Trimming pared 6 bases from V and 7 bases from J, leaving 15 bases between. This CDR3 comprises 13 residues. CDR3: CSVDGQPGGELFF. In DNA form, the CDR3 reads TGCAGCGTGGACGGGCAGCCCGGCGGGGAGCTGTTTTTT.

In this sample, this clonotype turned up a few times. The chain links TRBV20-1 to TRBJ2-1, with 9 bases lining up with TRBD1. J lost 2 bases, V lost 0 bases, and 11 bases had no gene match. The CDR3 contains 18 residues. CDR1 is DFQATT and CDR2 is SNEGSKA in the germline V gene (reference sequence). The CDR3 loop reads CSARDGNAGQGAYNEQFF. CDR3 nucleotide sequence: TGCAGTGCTAGAGATGGGAACGCGGGACAGGGCGCCTACAATGAGCAGTTCTTC.

Only a few counts were recorded for this clonotype. The chain carries TRBV15 and TRBJ2-6; 9 nucleotides line up with TRBD1. Per the germline V gene, CDR1 is LNHNV and CDR2 is YYDKDF (reference sequence). The trim removed 3 bases at V and 11 bases at J, leaving 5 bases unmatched. CDR3 length equals 14 residues. This CDR3 is CATSRRTGEDVLTF. For the CDR3, the DNA is TGTGCCACCAGCAGGAGGACAGGGGAGGACGTCCTGACTTTC.